These T cell receptor beta chains were read from a single sample in a study of PD-1 blockade in classical Hodgkin lymphoma. The assay was immunoSEQ multiplex PCR, and TCRdb's table has in-frame clones only and misses some. The repertoire holds 25,000 to 35,000 clones, with approximately 70% as singletons. The material was peripheral blood mononuclear cells (PBMCs), obtained before the second cycle of nivolumab. The receptors were sampled from a human donor with classical Hodgkin lymphoma. Each CDR3 is given with its conserved first and last residue. D genes are given only for firm matches. A row's size may be missing; if present it is once, few, many or a size class.

D gene	V gene	CDR3 length	clone size	J gene	CDR3 DNA	CDR3 protein
NA	TRBV11-3	13	NA	TRBJ1-3	TGTGCCAGCCGCCGGGGTCGTGGAAACACCATATATTTT	CASRRGRGNTIYF
NA	TRBV15	16	NA	TRBJ1-3	TGTGCCACCAGCAGAGCCCGAACAGGGTCGGGAAACACCATATATTTT	CATSRARTGSGNTIYF
NA	TRBV6-1	15	NA	TRBJ1-1	TGTGCCAGCAGTGAAGCATTAGGGTCGATGTTCGAAGCTTTCTTT	CASSEALGSMFEAFF
NA	TRBV7-2	15	NA	TRBJ2-3	TGTGCCAGCAGCTTAGTGGAGTCTAGCACAGATACGCAGTATTTT	CASSLVESSTDTQYF
NA	TRBV4-1	16	NA	TRBJ2-2	TGCGCCAGCAGCCCACCTAGGACGGCGAACACCGGGGAGCTGTTTTTT	CASSPPRTANTGELFF
NA	TRBV5-8	15	NA	TRBJ1-6	TGTGCCAGCAGCTTGGAAGTCGGGGTTTATTCACCCCTCCACTTT	CASSLEVGVYSPLHF
TRBD1	TRBV18	14	NA	TRBJ1-2	TGTGCCAGCTCACCGCAGGGTGGACAGGGGGGCTACACCTTC	CASSPQGGQGGYTF
NA	TRBV7-2	14	once	TRBJ1-2	TGTGCCAGCAGCTCTACATCTCCCCTTGGTGGCTACACCTTC	CASSSTSPLGGYTF
NA	TRBV12-5	13	once	TRBJ2-7	TGTGCTAGCTGCTCCGTGGGTACTTACGAGCAGTACTTC	CASCSVGTYEQYF
NA	TRBV9	15	NA	TRBJ2-2	TGTGCCAGCAGCGTGGGTACTGGGTTGCCCGGGGAGCTGTTTTTT	CASSVGTGLPGELFF
TRBD1	TRBV28	16	many	TRBJ1-2	TGTGCCAGCAGTCCCTTAGGCACAGGGGGTAACTATGGCTACACCTTC	CASSPLGTGGNYGYTF
NA	TRBV9	16	NA	TRBJ1-2	TGTGCCAGCAGCGAGCCCCTTACAGGTCCCATATGGAGCTACACCTTC	CASSEPLTGPIWSYTF
NA	TRBV5-4	15	NA	TRBJ1-4	TGTGCCAGCAGCTCGCGGGGGGGGCAGAGTGAAAAACTGTTTTTT	CASSSRGGQSEKLFF
TRBD1	TRBV4-1	15	few	TRBJ1-2	TGCGCCAGCAGCCCGGGACAGGCCCCGAACTATGGCTACACCTTC	CASSPGQAPNYGYTF
TRBD2	TRBV7-2	17	NA	TRBJ2-3	TGTGCCAGCAGCCCAGACGGGACTAGCGGGGTTTCAGATACGCAGTATTTT	CASSPDGTSGVSDTQYF
NA	TRBV29-1	15	NA	TRBJ2-3	TGCAGCGTTGAAGATTTTCGGGCCCGGACAGATACGCAGTATTTT	CSVEDFRARTDTQYF
NA	TRBV7-2	14	NA	TRBJ1-4	TGTGCCAGCAGCTTAAACACAGGGAATGAAAAACTGTTTTTT	CASSLNTGNEKLFF
NA	TRBV7-9	12	NA	TRBJ2-7	TGTGCCAGCAGCTGGGGGCGCGACGAGCAGTACTTC	CASSWGRDEQYF
TRBD1	TRBV14	18	NA	TRBJ1-4	TGTGCCAGCAGCCAAGGTTTGACAGGGATTACGGCTAATGAAAAACTGTTTTTT	CASSQGLTGITANEKLFF
NA	TRBV18	14	few	TRBJ1-5	TGTGCCAGCTCACCAGAACTGGAAAATCAGCCCCAGCATTTT	CASSPELENQPQHF